This paragraph reports one T cell receptor beta chain. Antigen specificity is unknown. Naive CD8 isolation took CD45RO-negative cells positively selected for CCR7 and excluded terminally differentiated effector memory CD45RA+ cells. The table came from immunoSEQ multiplex PCR; TCRdb's copy has only in-frame clones and leaves some out. This sample has 1.5 million to 2.5 million clones, with approximately 95% found just once. The source of the sample is a study of shared clonotypes between healthy human individuals. Regarding the study as a whole: Between several donors, naive CD4 clonotypes were shared at a level of about 5%. Clonotypes shared by all four donors outscored non-shared clonotypes in generation probability.

The CDR3 sequence is 16 residues long. V was trimmed by 4 bases and J by 3 bases, leaving 18 bases between them. CDR1 MNHEY and CDR2 SMNVEV come from the germline V gene (reference sequence). The TCR originated in a man between 18 and 35 years old in good health. Sequenced material: naive CD8+ T cells sorted from blood. The chain is built from TRBV27 and TRBJ1-2; D gene unclear. CDR3 sequence: CASSSILGVGHYGYTF. CDR3 bases: TGTGCCAGCAGTTCAATTCTGGGAGTGGGTCACTATGGCTACACCTTC.